A selection of T cell receptor beta chains follows, all from one sample in a study of identical twins. MiXCR was run by TCRdb on the 5' RACE reads, yielding one entry per CDR3 protein. The sample contains hundreds of thousands of distinct CDR3 sequences, about 12% of which appear only once. These data are also associated with another study on yellow fever vaccine responses in identical twins.

The sample was PBMCs. These receptors all stem from a woman between 18 and 29 years old in good health. The CDR3 runs from the conserved cysteine through the conserved F or W. A D gene is named only where the DNA matches it firmly. The size field is filled for only some rows; it gives once, few, many or a size class.

v_call	d_call	j_call	clone_size	cdr3_aa	cdr3_nt
TRBV13	NA	TRBJ2-3	few	CASSLAEVNTQYF	TGTGCCAGCAGCTTAGCAGAAGTAAATACGCAGTATTTT
TRBV18	NA	TRBJ1-2	many	CASSPRENYGYTF	TGTGCCAGCTCACCAAGGGAGAACTATGGCTACACCTTC
TRBV6-1	NA	TRBJ2-3	once	CASSEGGYTQYF	TGTGCCAGCAGTGAAGGTGGTTATACGCAGTATTTT
TRBV20-1	NA	TRBJ2-5	many	CSADEQVQETQYF	TGCAGTGCCGATGAACAGGTCCAAGAGACCCAGTACTTC
TRBV20-1	NA	TRBJ1-4	few	CSARPTGTPREKLFF	TGCAGTGCTAGACCTACCGGGACCCCACGTGAAAAACTGTTTTTT
TRBV7-2	TRBD1	TRBJ1-6	many	CASSKRQGQSPLHF	TGTGCCAGCAGTAAGCGACAGGGTCAATCACCCCTCCACTTT
TRBV5-1	NA	TRBJ1-2	few	CASSLKYEAGNGYTF	TGCGCCAGCAGCTTGAAGTATGAGGCAGGGAATGGCTACACCTTC
TRBV4-1	NA	TRBJ1-4	many	CASSQSLRGGLLEKLFF	TGCGCCAGCAGCCAGTCCCTTAGGGGGGGACTTCTGGAAAAACTGTTTTTT
TRBV7-8	TRBD2	TRBJ2-2	few	CASSPIIAGVSGELFF	TGTGCCAGCAGCCCAATAATAGCGGGAGTAAGCGGGGAGCTGTTTTTT
TRBV4-2	TRBD2	TRBJ2-1	NA	CASSQDKETSGRLYNEQFF	TGTGCCAGCAGCCAAGATAAGGAGACTAGCGGGAGGCTTTACAATGAGCAGTTCTTC